This TCR beta chain was recovered during a study of T-cell memory formation after mild COVID-19. With regard to this clonotype: Its antigen is unidentified.

The CDR3 extends over 14 amino acids. Trimming stripped 3 bases from V and 1 base from J, with 10 bases between. Germline values: CDR1 SGHRS, CDR2 YFSETQ. General study points: Clones that contracted from day 15 to 85 had balanced CD4/CD8; later expanders were CD4+ biased. Of the contracting clones, CD4+ ones lay mainly in CM and EM, and CD8+ ones in EMRA.

Constant-segment-primed 5'RACE gave TCR alpha and TCR beta cDNA libraries with sample barcodes and UMIs. TCRdb recomputed calls from the 5' RACE reads with MiXCR, one row per CDR3 protein. The sample has 380,000 or so distinct CDR3 sequences; roughly an eighth are singletons. The J gene is TRBJ1-1, the V gene TRBV5-1; D gene uncertain. The sample comprised PBMCs or a T cell subset sorted from them (not recorded which). This clonotype originated in a man between 18 and 35 years old who had mild COVID-19 (a few samples of this study predate the infection). Cell type and time point are not known. The CDR3 region is CASSSDVENTEAFF. The CDR3 DNA reads TGCGCCAGCAGCTCGGACGTGGAGAACACTGAAGCTTTCTTT.